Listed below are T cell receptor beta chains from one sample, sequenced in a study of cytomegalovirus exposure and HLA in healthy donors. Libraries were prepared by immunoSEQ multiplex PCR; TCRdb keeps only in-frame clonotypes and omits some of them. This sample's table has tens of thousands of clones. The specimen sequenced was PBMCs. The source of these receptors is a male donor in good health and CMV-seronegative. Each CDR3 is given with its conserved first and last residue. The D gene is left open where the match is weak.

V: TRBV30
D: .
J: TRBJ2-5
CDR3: CAWTASRGKTQYF
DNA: TGTGCCTGGACCGCTTCCAGGGGAAAGACCCAGTACTTC

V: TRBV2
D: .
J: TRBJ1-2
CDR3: CASSAPQGGYGYTF
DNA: TGTGCCAGCAGTGCCCCTCAGGGCGGATATGGCTACACCTTC

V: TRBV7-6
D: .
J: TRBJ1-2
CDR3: CASSLGTGSYGYTF
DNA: TGTGCCAGCAGCTTGGGAACAGGGTCCTATGGCTACACCTTC

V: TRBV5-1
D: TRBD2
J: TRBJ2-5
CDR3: CASSPGGGLAGRRETQYF
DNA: TGCGCCAGCAGCCCTGGTGGGGGACTAGCGGGTCGCCGAGAGACCCAGTACTTC

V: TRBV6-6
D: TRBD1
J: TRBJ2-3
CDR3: CAINGQGNTDTQYF
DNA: TGTGCCATCAATGGACAGGGAAACACAGATACGCAGTATTTT

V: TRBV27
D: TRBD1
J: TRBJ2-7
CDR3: CASSLGQVPPGEQYF
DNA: TGTGCCAGCAGTCTAGGACAGGTTCCCCCGGGGGAGCAGTACTTC

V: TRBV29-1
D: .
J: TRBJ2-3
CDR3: CSVEPITDTQYF
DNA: TGCAGCGTTGAACCTATCACAGATACGCAGTATTTT

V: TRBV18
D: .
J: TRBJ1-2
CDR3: CASSPREGDGYTF
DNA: TGTGCCAGCTCACCACGGGAGGGGGATGGCTACACCTTC

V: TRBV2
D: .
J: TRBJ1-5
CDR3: CASSSPGGGNQPQHF
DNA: TGTGCCAGCAGTTCCCCGGGGGGGGGCAATCAGCCCCAGCATTTT

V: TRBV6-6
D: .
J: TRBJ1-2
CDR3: CASSYSRTAYGYTF
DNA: TGTGCCAGCAGTTACTCCCGGACAGCCTATGGCTACACCTTC

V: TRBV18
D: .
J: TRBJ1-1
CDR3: CASSPQGSEAFF
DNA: TGTGCCAGCTCACCACAGGGGTCTGAAGCTTTCTTT

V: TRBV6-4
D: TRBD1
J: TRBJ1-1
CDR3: CASSPRQGANTEAFF
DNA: TGTGCCAGCAGTCCTCGACAGGGGGCTAACACTGAAGCTTTCTTT

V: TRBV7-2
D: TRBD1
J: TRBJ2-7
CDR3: CASSNRDRSINEQYF
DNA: TGTGCCAGCAGCAACCGGGACAGGTCAATAAACGAGCAGTACTTC

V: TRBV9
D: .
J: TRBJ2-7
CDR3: CASSVAPSGTGEVQYF
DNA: TGTGCCAGCAGCGTAGCTCCTAGTGGAACAGGGGAGGTGCAGTACTTC

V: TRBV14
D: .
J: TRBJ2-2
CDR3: CASSQVAGAGELFF
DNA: TGTGCCAGCAGCCAAGTAGCAGGGGCCGGGGAGCTGTTTTTT

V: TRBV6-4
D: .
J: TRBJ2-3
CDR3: CATSRGAGNTDTQYF
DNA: TGTGCCACCTCTCGGGGGGCGGGGAACACAGATACGCAGTATTTT

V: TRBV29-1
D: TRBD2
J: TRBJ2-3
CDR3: CSFAGTSGGRADTQYF
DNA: TGCAGCTTTGCGGGGACTAGCGGGGGGCGGGCGGATACGCAGTATTTT

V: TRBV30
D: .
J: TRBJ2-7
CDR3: CAWSVTGYEQYF
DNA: TGTGCCTGGAGCGTGACAGGCTACGAGCAGTACTTC

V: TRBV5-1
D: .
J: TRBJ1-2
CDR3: CASSLVAGEGGYTF
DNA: TGCGCCAGCAGCTTGGTGGCAGGGGAAGGGGGCTACACCTTC

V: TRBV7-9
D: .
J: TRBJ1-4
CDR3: CASSRGRDQEKLFF
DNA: TGTGCCAGCAGCCGCGGGAGGGACCAAGAAAAACTGTTTTTT

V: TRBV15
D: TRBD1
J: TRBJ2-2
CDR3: CATSRLWTGVENTGELFF
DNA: TGTGCCACCAGCAGATTGTGGACAGGCGTAGAAAACACCGGGGAGCTGTTTTTT

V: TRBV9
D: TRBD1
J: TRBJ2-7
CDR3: CASSVGTGPSYEQYF
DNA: TGTGCCAGCAGCGTAGGGACAGGGCCTTCCTACGAGCAGTACTTC

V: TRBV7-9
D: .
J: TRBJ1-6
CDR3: CASSLGRGSLHF
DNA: TGTGCCAGCAGCCTCGGCAGGGGATCCCTCCACTTT

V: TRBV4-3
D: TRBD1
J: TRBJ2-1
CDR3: CASGPDRGAYNEQFF
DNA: TGCGCCAGCGGCCCTGACAGGGGCGCCTACAATGAGCAGTTCTTC

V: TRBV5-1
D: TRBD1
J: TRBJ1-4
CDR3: CASRLRAGGVGEKLFF
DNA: TGCGCCAGCAGACTCAGGGCAGGGGGAGTAGGCGAAAAACTGTTTTTT

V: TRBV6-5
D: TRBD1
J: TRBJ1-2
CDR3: CASSYDDRDPYYGYTF
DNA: TGTGCCAGCAGTTACGACGACAGGGATCCCTACTATGGCTACACCTTC

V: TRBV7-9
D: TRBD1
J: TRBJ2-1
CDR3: CASGQGTPGSYNEQFF
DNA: TGTGCCAGCGGACAGGGTACACCGGGGTCCTACAATGAGCAGTTCTTC

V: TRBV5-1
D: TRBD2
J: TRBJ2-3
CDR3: CASSSKSPNAGGVTDTQYF
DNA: TGCGCCAGCAGCAGCAAATCCCCTAACGCGGGGGGGGTCACAGATACGCAGTATTTT

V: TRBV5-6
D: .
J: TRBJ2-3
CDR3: CASSLAGTSSTDTQYF
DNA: TGTGCCAGCAGCTTAGCCGGGACTTCGAGCACAGATACGCAGTATTTT

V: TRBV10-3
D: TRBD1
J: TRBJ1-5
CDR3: CAISEGQDAYSNQPQHF
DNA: TGTGCCATCAGTGAAGGACAGGACGCCTATAGCAATCAGCCCCAGCATTTT

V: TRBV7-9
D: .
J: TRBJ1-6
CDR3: CASSVRDIENSPLHF
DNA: TGTGCCAGCAGCGTCCGGGACATCGAGAATTCACCCCTCCACTTT

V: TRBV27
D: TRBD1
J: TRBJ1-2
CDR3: CASSSGGETYGYTF
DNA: TGTGCCAGCAGTTCAGGGGGCGAGACCTATGGCTACACCTTC

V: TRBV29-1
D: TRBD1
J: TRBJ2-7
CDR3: CSVELTEDRDYEQYF
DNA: TGCAGCGTTGAATTGACTGAAGACAGGGACTACGAGCAGTACTTC

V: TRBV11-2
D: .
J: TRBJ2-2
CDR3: CASSLDLAGHGELFF
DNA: TGTGCCAGCAGCTTAGATCTGGCAGGGCACGGGGAGCTGTTTTTT

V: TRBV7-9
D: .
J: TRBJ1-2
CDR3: CASSLKSGDYGYTF
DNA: TGTGCCAGCAGCTTAAAGTCAGGGGATTATGGCTACACCTTC

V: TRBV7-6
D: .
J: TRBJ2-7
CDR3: CASSLQAGSNEQYF
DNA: TGTGCCAGCAGCTTACAGGCAGGGTCCAACGAGCAGTACTTC

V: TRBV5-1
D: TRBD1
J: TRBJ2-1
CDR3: CASSLDRGYNEQFF
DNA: TGCGCCAGCAGCCTCGACAGGGGCTACAATGAGCAGTTCTTC

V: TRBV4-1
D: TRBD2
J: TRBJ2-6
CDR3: CASSQGASGGASGANVLTF
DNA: TGCGCCAGCAGCCAGGGAGCTAGCGGGGGGGCCTCTGGGGCCAACGTCCTGACTTTC

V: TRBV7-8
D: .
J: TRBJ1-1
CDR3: CASSLPVGEAFF
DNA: TGTGCCAGCAGCTTACCTGTCGGTGAAGCTTTCTTT

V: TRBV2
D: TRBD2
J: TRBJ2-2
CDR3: CASSEGPAGASTGELFF
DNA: TGTGCCAGCAGTGAGGGTCCAGCGGGGGCCTCCACCGGGGAGCTGTTTTTT